A selection of T cell receptor beta chains follows, all from one sample in a study of STAT5B mutations in CD4+ large granular lymphocyte leukemia. Clones were sequenced by immunoSEQ multiplex PCR, and TCRdb holds only the in-frame ones, with some missing. Counted here are under 35,000 clones, just under 80% occurring once; the ten biggest clones make up about 2.5%. What was sequenced was CD4+ T cells from blood buffy coats. The receptors here all came from a human donor in good health. Each CDR3 is given with its conserved first and last residue. Each record gives: clone size, CDR3 length, J gene, V gene, D gene, CDR3 DNA, CDR3 protein. The D gene is left open where the match is weak. The size entry is marked missing in some rows and otherwise reads once, few, many or a size class.

- | 14 | TRBJ1-2 | TRBV30 | - | TGTGCCTGGAGTGTTGACAGGACGGTATCTGGCTACACCTTC | CAWSVDRTVSGYTF
- | 15 | TRBJ2-5 | TRBV7-9 | - | TGTGCCAGCAGCTTAGGTGGGAGGTTAGGAGAGACCCAGTACTTC | CASSLGGRLGETQYF
- | 17 | TRBJ2-6 | TRBV25-1 | TRBD2 | TGTGCCAGCAGTGAATTGCTAGCGGGAGCTGGGGCCAACGTCCTGACTTTC | CASSELLAGAGANVLTF
- | 16 | TRBJ2-3 | TRBV5-5 | TRBD2 | TGTGCCAGCAGAAATCCTAGGACTAGGAGCACAGATACGCAGTATTTT | CASRNPRTRSTDTQYF
- | 12 | TRBJ2-3 | TRBV6-1 | - | TGTGCCAGCAGGGCTCGTATGGATACGCAGTATTTT | CASRARMDTQYF
few | 15 | TRBJ1-5 | TRBV5-1 | - | TGCGCCAGCAGCTTGGAGACCGGGGGCGTTCAGCCCCAGCATTTT | CASSLETGGVQPQHF
once | 15 | TRBJ2-5 | TRBV19 | - | TGTGCCACTAGAGGGGGGGAGAGCGGCCAAGAGACCCAGTACTTC | CATRGGESGQETQYF
- | 15 | TRBJ2-1 | TRBV5-4 | TRBD2 | TGTGCCAGCAGCCTTAATAGCGGGGGCTACAATGAGCAGTTCTTC | CASSLNSGGYNEQFF
few | 16 | TRBJ1-5 | TRBV28 | TRBD1 | TGTGCCAGCAGTTCGGGACAGGGGGGGTCCAATCAGCCCCAGCATTTT | CASSSGQGGSNQPQHF
- | 11 | TRBJ2-7 | TRBV20-1 | TRBD2 | TGCAGTGCTAGCGGGAGGGGGGGGCAGTACTTC | CSASGRGGQYF
- | 14 | TRBJ2-2 | TRBV7-3 | TRBD2 | TGTGCCAGCAGCTTAACGCGGGGGGCCGGGGAGCTGTTTTTT | CASSLTRGAGELFF
- | 17 | TRBJ2-2 | TRBV19 | - | TGTGCCAGTAGTATAGGTCCCACCTCCAACCGTCCCGGGGAGCTGTTTTTT | CASSIGPTSNRPGELFF
- | 15 | TRBJ1-6 | TRBV6-1 | TRBD1 | TGTGCCAGCAGCCTGGACAGGGGGATCGATTCACCCCTCCACTTT | CASSLDRGIDSPLHF
- | 14 | TRBJ1-4 | TRBV28 | TRBD1 | TGTGCCAGCAGTTATCCGAGGGACAGACAAAAACTGTTTTTT | CASSYPRDRQKLFF
- | 17 | TRBJ1-2 | TRBV7-8 | - | TGTGCCAGCAGCTTAGGACCTCAGGGGCGGGGTGGATATGGCTACACCTTC | CASSLGPQGRGGYGYTF
- | 14 | TRBJ1-6 | TRBV7-9 | TRBD1 | TGTGCCAGCAGTCCGGGACAGGCTAATTCACCCCTCCACTTT | CASSPGQANSPLHF
- | 13 | TRBJ2-5 | TRBV18 | - | TGTGCCACCGAATCAGGGATACAAGAGACCCAGTACTTC | CATESGIQETQYF
- | 15 | TRBJ2-7 | TRBV10-3 | TRBD2 | TGTGCCATCAGACCGGGACTAGCGGGAGTGCAAGAGCAGTACTTC | CAIRPGLAGVQEQYF
- | 14 | TRBJ2-7 | TRBV21-1 | - | TGTGCCAGCATTAAGGGTGCAGGATCCTACGAGCAGTACTTC | CASIKGAGSYEQYF
- | 14 | TRBJ2-3 | TRBV7-6 | TRBD1 | TGTGCCAGCAGCCGGACAGGGGACACAGATACGCAGTATTTT | CASSRTGDTDTQYF
few | 12 | TRBJ1-1 | TRBV11-2 | - | TGTGCCAGCAGCTTACAGGAGAATGAAGCTTTCTTT | CASSLQENEAFF
few | 12 | TRBJ1-2 | TRBV6-1 | - | TGTGCCAGCAACCTCTGGGGGGGCGGCTACACCTTC | CASNLWGGGYTF
- | 13 | TRBJ2-1 | TRBV18 | TRBD1 | TGTGCCAGCTTGACAGGGAACGACAATGAGCAGTTCTTC | CASLTGNDNEQFF
- | 15 | TRBJ2-7 | TRBV7-9 | - | TGTGCCAGCAGCTCAAATGGGGGACTCTCCTACGAGCAGTACTTC | CASSSNGGLSYEQYF
- | 15 | TRBJ1-2 | TRBV7-8 | - | TGTGCCAGCAGCTTAGAAGGGGGGAATAACTATGGCTACACCTTC | CASSLEGGNNYGYTF
once | 14 | TRBJ2-1 | TRBV9 | - | TGTGCCAGCAGCCCGCGGACAGCTTACAATGAGCAGTTCTTC | CASSPRTAYNEQFF
- | 19 | TRBJ2-4 | TRBV28 | TRBD2 | TGTGCCAGCAGTTTAACGGCGGGGGGCGAGGGCCTAGCCAAAAACATTCAGTACTTC | CASSLTAGGEGLAKNIQYF
- | 13 | TRBJ2-1 | TRBV7-2 | TRBD1 | TGTGCCAGCAGCTTATCGACAGGGACTGAGCAGTTCTTC | CASSLSTGTEQFF
- | 17 | TRBJ2-2 | TRBV9 | - | TGTGCCAGCAGCGTCCACGGGGGCGGGAGTAAGGGCGGGGAGCTGTTTTTT | CASSVHGGGSKGGELFF
- | 13 | TRBJ1-5 | TRBV11-2 | - | TGTGCCAGCAGCGCCCAGAGCAATCAGCCCCAGCATTTT | CASSAQSNQPQHF
- | 19 | TRBJ2-2 | TRBV4-1 | TRBD2 | TGCGCCAGCAGCCAAGAATTCGGGCGACTAGCGGGAGGGGCCGGGGAGCTGTTTTTT | CASSQEFGRLAGGAGELFF
- | 15 | TRBJ2-6 | TRBV7-9 | - | TGTGCCAGCAGCTTAAGTCCCTCTGGGGCCAACGTCCTGACTTTC | CASSLSPSGANVLTF
- | 14 | TRBJ2-7 | TRBV11-2 | TRBD1 | TGTGCCAGCAGCTTAGGGGGACAGACCTACGAGCAGTACTTC | CASSLGGQTYEQYF
- | 17 | TRBJ1-6 | TRBV7-6 | - | TGTGCCAGCAGCTTAGCGACGTCGGGGGGCCCTAATTCACCCCTCCACTTT | CASSLATSGGPNSPLHF
- | 13 | TRBJ2-2 | TRBV27 | - | TGTGCCAGCACCGACCCAAACACCGGGGAGCTGTTTTTT | CASTDPNTGELFF
few | 17 | TRBJ1-1 | TRBV4-3 | - | TGCGCCAGCAGCCAAGAATGGACCTCACAGGGAACCAAGGAAGCTTTCTTT | CASSQEWTSQGTKEAFF
- | 13 | TRBJ2-3 | TRBV27 | TRBD2 | TGTGCCAGCACCGTTACGGGGGGGAATACGCAGTATTTT | CASTVTGGNTQYF
- | 12 | TRBJ1-2 | TRBV6-6 | - | TGTGCCAGCAGTTACAGTCCCGGTGGCTACACCTTC | CASSYSPGGYTF